The present T cell receptor (beta chain) was sequenced within a study of early T cells in non-severe SARS-CoV-2 infection. About the research overall: From unsorted whole blood, bulk RNA was sequenced, and the chains remained unpaired.

This clonotype was seen a handful of times. As yet, its antigen is unknown. Unique molecular identifiers (one per individual cDNA molecule) were attached. Via MiXCR, TCRdb re-called the 5' RACE reads, giving one row per CDR3 protein. Of approximately 120,000 distinct CDR3 sequences in the sample, 15% were seen once. V was clipped by 6 bases and J by 0 bases, with 8 bases between them. This CDR3 comprises 13 residues. Germline V gene sequence: CDR1 MNHEY, CDR2 SMNVEV (reference sequence). Study observations and caveats: VDJdb matching skewed toward anti-spike CD8 responses, missing private and CD4 specificities.

V gene TRBV27 combines with J gene TRBJ1-1; D is undetermined. The clonotype originates from an adult who was a healthcare worker with PCR-confirmed SARS-CoV-2 infection or an uninfected control (not recorded which). Source material: whole blood. The CDR3 reads CASRAGMNTEAFF. CDR3 nucleotides: TGTGCCAGCAGGGCCGGAATGAACACTGAAGCTTTCTTT.